The 19 T cell receptor beta chains below come from one sample, sequenced in a study of shared clonotypes between healthy human individuals. Sequenced by immunoSEQ multiplex PCR; TCRdb stores in-frame clones only, minus some. Seen here are around 1 million clones, about three quarters observed once, and the top ten hold around 1.5%. Material: memory CD4+ T cells sorted from blood. Subset given: CD45RA-negative fraction. The receptors derive from a young man in good health.

This clone was recorded once. The chain combines TRBV5-1 with TRBJ2-1, with 9 bases lining up with TRBD2. Trimming took 6 bases from V and 15 from J; bases not matched to a gene: 10. The CDR3 sequence is 12 residues long. The germline CDR1 and CDR2 sequences are SGHRS and YFSETQ. CDR3 sequence: CASTTSSGMPFF. CDR3 nucleotide sequence: TGCGCCAGCACAACCTCTAGCGGGATGCCGTTCTTC.

This clone was recorded only once. V gene TRBV20-1 combines with J gene TRBJ2-3; no clear D. Deletions cut 6 bases from V and 6 bases from J, with 10 bases between. CDR1 and CDR2 (germline): DFQATT, SNEGSKA (reference sequence). The CDR3 has 11 amino acids. CDR3 sequence: CSALNGDTQYF. CDR3 coding DNA: TGCAGTGCCTTAAATGGGGATACGCAGTATTTT.

The chain employs TRBV30 and TRBJ2-6; the D is unclear. Looked up from germline, CDR1 is GTSNPN and CDR2 is SVGIG (reference sequence). Deletions cut 1 base from V and 0 bases from J, with 10 bases between. The CDR3 length is 16 residues. The CDR3 region has the DNA TGTGCCTGGAGTGGGCAGGCTAGCTCTGGGGCCAACGTCCTGACTTTC. Amino acids: CAWSGQASSGANVLTF. The entire variable domain, with the rest obtained from reference TRBV30 and TRBJ2-6, is as follows: SQTIHQWPATLVQPVGSPLSLECTVEGTSNPNLYWYRQAAGRGLQLLFYSVGIGQISSEVPQNLSASRPQDRQFILSSKKLLLSDSGFYLCAWSGQASSGANVLTFGAGSRLTVL.

The genes are TRBV5-1 and TRBJ1-1, with D perhaps TRBD1 (5 bases). CDR1 is SGHRS, CDR2 YFSETQ, per germline. CDR3 length: 14 residues. V gave up 4 bases and J gave up 4 bases, with 14 bases separating them. Written as DNA, the CDR3 is TGCGCCAGCAGCCAGGGCGCAGGGAGCACTGAAGCTTTCTTT. It is translated as CASSQGAGSTEAFF.

This clone was recorded once. Just one base apart from a much larger clone, this may be a read error. J is TRBJ1-1 and V is TRBV30; D not resolved. Trimming shortened V by 0 bases and J by 5 bases, and 10 bases separated the two germline ends. The CDR3 totals 13 residues. CDR1 is GTSNPN, CDR2 SVGIG, per germline (reference sequence). CDR3: CAWSVQSETEAFF. The CDR3 DNA is TGTGCCTGGAGTGTACAGAGTGAGACTGAAGCTTTCTTT.

The chain is built from TRBV30 and TRBJ1-1; 8 bases are a match to TRBD1. The CDR3 length is 18 residues. Per the germline V gene, CDR1 is GTSNPN and CDR2 is SVGIG (reference sequence). The ends lost 0 bases at V and 1 base at J; junction bases unmatched: 13. The chain's CDR3 is CAWSVGRGPKLTNTEAFF. CDR3 sequence (DNA): TGTGCCTGGAGTGTCGGCAGGGGGCCGAAGCTCACGAACACTGAAGCTTTCTTT. Filled out from reference TRBV30 and TRBJ1-1, the complete variable domain reads SQTIHQWPATLVQPVGSPLSLECTVEGTSNPNLYWYRQAAGRGLQLLFYSVGIGQISSEVPQNLSASRPQDRQFILSSKKLLLSDSGFYLCAWSVGRGPKLTNTEAFFGQGTRLTVV.

The chain uses TRBV18 and TRBJ1-4; maybe TRBD1 (6 bases). This CDR3 contains 13 residues. Germline-derived CDR1 and CDR2 are KGHSH and LQKENI. The V gene lost 3 bases and the J gene lost 15 bases, with 17 bases spanning the gap. The CDR3 loop reads CASSPSDSRGVFF. DNA of the CDR3: TGTGCCAGCTCACCCTCGGACAGCCGGGGGGTGTTTTTT.

This clone was picked up many times. This CDR3 reads CASSSAGMNTEAFF. CDR3 nucleotide sequence: TGCGCCAGCAGCTCAGCGGGTATGAACACTGAAGCTTTCTTT. This chain connects TRBV5-1 to TRBJ1-1; no clear D gene. The CDR3 has 14 amino acids. V lost 3 bases to trimming and J lost 0 bases, with 9 bases between them. Germline V CDR1 and CDR2: SGHRS, YFSETQ.

The rearrangement joins TRBV7-9 to TRBJ1-2; D is ambiguous. CDR1 SEHNR and CDR2 FQNEAQ come from the germline V gene (reference sequence). The CDR3 runs to 12 residues. Trimming shortened V by 3 bases and J by 4 bases, and 6 bases separated the two germline ends. The CDR3 DNA follows: TGTGCCAGCAGCTTTCCCTCCTATGGCTACACCTTC. Translated: CASSFPSYGYTF.

The rearrangement links TRBV18 to TRBJ1-1; D may be TRBD1 (6 bases). The CDR3 consists of 14 residues. Between the trimmed V and J ends, which lost 4 bases and 3 bases, there was a span of 12 bases. Germline values: CDR1 KGHSH, CDR2 LQKENI. CDR3 in amino acids: CASSRRGLDTEAFF. DNA of the CDR3: TGTGCCAGCTCACGGAGGGGGTTGGACACTGAAGCTTTCTTT.

The chain has TRBV4-3 and TRBJ2-2; D might be TRBD1 or TRBD2, each matching 5 bases. Germline V gene data show CDR1 as LGHNA and CDR2 as YSLEER. V lost 1 base and J lost 2, with 8 bases in between. The CDR3 sequence is 15 residues long. In DNA form, the CDR3 reads TGCGCCAGCAGCCAAGCGGGGCAAAACACCGGGGAGCTGTTTTTT. Translation gives CASSQAGQNTGELFF.

J is TRBJ2-1 and V is TRBV2; 8 bases align to TRBD2. The CDR3 contains 15 residues. Germline trimming cut 2 bases from V and 7 bases from J; bases unmatched to any gene: 7. Germline V gives CDR1 SNHLY, CDR2 FYNNEI. The CDR3 protein is CASSERTSGNNEQFF. The CDR3 coding sequence is TGTGCCAGCAGTGAAAGAACTAGCGGTAATAATGAGCAGTTCTTC.

The chain carries TRBV28 and TRBJ1-1; D call uncertain. Germline CDR1 reads MDHEN; CDR2 reads SYDVKM. The CDR3 length is 14 residues. The germline V and J ends were trimmed by 3 bases and 1 base, with 9 bases remaining between them. CDR3 sequence reads: CASSFGRGNTEAFF. The CDR3 DNA reads TGTGCCAGCAGTTTTGGGCGGGGGAACACTGAAGCTTTCTTT.

This clone came up many times. The chain has TRBV11-2 and TRBJ1-6; the D gene is possibly TRBD1 (5 bases). CDR3 size: 14 residues. V dropped 3 bases and J dropped 7 bases, with 10 bases sitting between them. CDR1 SGHAT and CDR2 FQNNGV come from the germline V gene. The CDR3 spells CASSFQGVNSPLHF. DNA for the CDR3: TGTGCCAGCAGCTTTCAGGGCGTAAATTCACCCCTCCACTTT.

This clone was observed at least ten times. This sequence joins TRBV14 and TRBJ1-3; D perhaps matches TRBD1 (6 bases). Trimming took off 3 bases at V and 6 bases at J, with 12 bases between the two ends. The length of the CDR3 is 14 residues. Germline lookup yields CDR1 SGHDN and CDR2 FVKESK. CDR3: CASSQWGLENTIYF. CDR3 in DNA: TGTGCCAGCAGCCAGTGGGGGCTCGAAAACACCATATATTTT.

The rearrangement links TRBV4-1 to TRBJ1-2; tentatively, D is TRBD1 (5 bases). CDR1 is MGHRA, CDR2 YSYEKL, per germline. The CDR3 contains 15 residues. The germline V and J ends were trimmed by 2 bases and 5 bases, with 15 bases remaining between them. Here the CDR3 DNA reads TGCGCCAGCAGCCAACAGCAGGGAGAAGGGTATGGCTACACCTTC. Translated, it gives CASSQQQGEGYGYTF.

The V gene is TRBV7-2, the J gene TRBJ2-5; 10 positions agree with TRBD2. V lost 5 bases and J lost 2; bases outside the gene matches: 8. Germline V gene lookup returns CDR1 SGHTA and CDR2 FQGNSA. The CDR3 is 16 residues long. The DNA of the CDR3 is TGTGCCAGCAGCCGCCAGGTAGCGGGGGGACAAGAGACCCAGTACTTC. It is translated as CASSRQVAGGQETQYF.

The gene calls are TRBV5-1 and TRBJ2-1, with 11 nucleotides matching TRBD2. The V gene's germline CDR1 is SGHRS and CDR2 YFSETQ. With 4 bases clipped from V and 9 bases from J, the junction kept 12 bases outside the gene matches. This CDR3 contains 16 residues. The CDR3 DNA is TGCGCCAGCAGCACACTGACTAGCGGGGTTAATGCTGAGCAGTTCTTC. Protein: CASSTLTSGVNAEQFF.

The gene calls are TRBV10-3 and TRBJ1-6; 9 bases align to TRBD1. Germline values: CDR1 ENHRY, CDR2 SYGVKD. The V gene end was trimmed by 3 bases and the J gene end by 0 bases; junction bases not matched to a gene: 0. This CDR3 spans 16 amino acids. The CDR3 nucleotides are TGTGCCATCAGTGAACAGGGGGCCTCCTATAATTCACCCCTCCACTTT. It specifies CAISEQGASYNSPLHF.